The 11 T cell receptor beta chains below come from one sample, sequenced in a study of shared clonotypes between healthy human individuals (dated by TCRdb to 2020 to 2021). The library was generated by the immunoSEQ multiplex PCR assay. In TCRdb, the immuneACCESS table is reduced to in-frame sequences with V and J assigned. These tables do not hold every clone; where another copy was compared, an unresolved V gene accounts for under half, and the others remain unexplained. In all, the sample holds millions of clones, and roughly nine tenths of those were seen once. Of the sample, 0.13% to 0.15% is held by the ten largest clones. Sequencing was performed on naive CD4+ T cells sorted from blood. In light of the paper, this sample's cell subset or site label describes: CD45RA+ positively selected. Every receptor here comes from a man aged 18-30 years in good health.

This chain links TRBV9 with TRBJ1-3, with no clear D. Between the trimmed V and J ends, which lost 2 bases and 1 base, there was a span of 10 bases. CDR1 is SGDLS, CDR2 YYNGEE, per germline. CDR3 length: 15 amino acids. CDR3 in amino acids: CASSVTPTSGNTIYF. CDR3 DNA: TGTGCCAGCAGCGTGACCCCAACATCTGGAAACACCATATATTTT.

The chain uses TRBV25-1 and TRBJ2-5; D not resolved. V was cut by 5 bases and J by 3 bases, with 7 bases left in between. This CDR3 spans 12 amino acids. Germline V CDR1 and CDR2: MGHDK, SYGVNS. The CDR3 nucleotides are TGTGCCAGCAGTCATGGCGAAGAGACCCAGTACTTC. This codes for CASSHGEETQYF.

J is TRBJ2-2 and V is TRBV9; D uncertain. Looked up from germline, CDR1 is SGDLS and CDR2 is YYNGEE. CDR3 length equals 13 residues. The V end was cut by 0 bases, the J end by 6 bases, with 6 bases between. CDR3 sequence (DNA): TGTGCCAGCAGCGTAGATATGGCCGGGGAGCTGTTTTTT. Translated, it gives CASSVDMAGELFF.

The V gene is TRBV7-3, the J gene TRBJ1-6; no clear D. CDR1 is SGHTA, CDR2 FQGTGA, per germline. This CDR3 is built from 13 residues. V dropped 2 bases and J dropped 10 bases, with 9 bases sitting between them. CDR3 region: CASSLGERSPLHF. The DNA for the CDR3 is TGTGCCAGCAGCTTAGGGGAAAGGTCACCCCTCCACTTT.

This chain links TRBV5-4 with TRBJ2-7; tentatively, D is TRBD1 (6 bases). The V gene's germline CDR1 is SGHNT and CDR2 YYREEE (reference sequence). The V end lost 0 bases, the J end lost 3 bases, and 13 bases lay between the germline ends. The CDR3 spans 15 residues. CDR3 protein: CASSLAGQGNYEQYF. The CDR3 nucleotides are TGTGCCAGCAGCTTGGCGGGGCAGGGGAACTACGAGCAGTACTTC.

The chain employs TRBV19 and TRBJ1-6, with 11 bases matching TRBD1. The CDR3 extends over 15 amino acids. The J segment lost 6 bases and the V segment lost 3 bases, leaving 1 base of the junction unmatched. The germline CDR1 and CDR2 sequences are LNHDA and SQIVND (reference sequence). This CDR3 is CASSMGTGGNSPLHF. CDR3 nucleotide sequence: TGTGCCAGTAGTATGGGGACAGGGGGTAATTCACCCCTCCACTTT.

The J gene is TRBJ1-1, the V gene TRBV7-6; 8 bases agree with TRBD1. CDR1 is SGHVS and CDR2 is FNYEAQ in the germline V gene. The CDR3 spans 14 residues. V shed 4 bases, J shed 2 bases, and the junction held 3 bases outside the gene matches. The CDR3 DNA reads TGTGCCAGCAGCTCTCAGGGGGCAAACACTGAAGCTTTCTTT. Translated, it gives CASSSQGANTEAFF.

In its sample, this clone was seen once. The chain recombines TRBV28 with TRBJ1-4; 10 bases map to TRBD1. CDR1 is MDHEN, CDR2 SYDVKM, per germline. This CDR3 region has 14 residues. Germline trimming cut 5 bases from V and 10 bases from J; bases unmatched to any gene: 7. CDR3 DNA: TGTGCCAGCAGTACCGGGACAGGGGACCCAAAACTGTTTTTT. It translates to CASSTGTGDPKLFF.

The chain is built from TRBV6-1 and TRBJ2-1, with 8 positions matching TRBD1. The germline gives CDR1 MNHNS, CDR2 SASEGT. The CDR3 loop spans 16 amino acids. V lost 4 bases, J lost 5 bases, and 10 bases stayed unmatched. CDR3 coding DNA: TGTGCCAGCAGTGCGAGACCGGGACAGGTCAACAATGAGCAGTTCTTC. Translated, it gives CASSARPGQVNNEQFF.

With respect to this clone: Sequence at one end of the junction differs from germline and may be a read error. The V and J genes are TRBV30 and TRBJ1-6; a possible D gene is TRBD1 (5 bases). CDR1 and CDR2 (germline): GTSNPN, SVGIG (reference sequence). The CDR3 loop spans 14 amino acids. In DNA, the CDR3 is TGTGCCTGGGGTGTGACAGAGTCAAGTTCACCCCTCCACTTT. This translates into CAWGVTESSSPLHF.

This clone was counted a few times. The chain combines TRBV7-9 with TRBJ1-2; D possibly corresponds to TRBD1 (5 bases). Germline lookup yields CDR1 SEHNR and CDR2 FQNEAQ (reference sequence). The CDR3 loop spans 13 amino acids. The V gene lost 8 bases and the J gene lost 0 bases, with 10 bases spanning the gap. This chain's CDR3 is CASGARPNYGYTF. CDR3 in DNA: TGTGCCAGCGGGGCCAGGCCTAACTATGGCTACACCTTC.